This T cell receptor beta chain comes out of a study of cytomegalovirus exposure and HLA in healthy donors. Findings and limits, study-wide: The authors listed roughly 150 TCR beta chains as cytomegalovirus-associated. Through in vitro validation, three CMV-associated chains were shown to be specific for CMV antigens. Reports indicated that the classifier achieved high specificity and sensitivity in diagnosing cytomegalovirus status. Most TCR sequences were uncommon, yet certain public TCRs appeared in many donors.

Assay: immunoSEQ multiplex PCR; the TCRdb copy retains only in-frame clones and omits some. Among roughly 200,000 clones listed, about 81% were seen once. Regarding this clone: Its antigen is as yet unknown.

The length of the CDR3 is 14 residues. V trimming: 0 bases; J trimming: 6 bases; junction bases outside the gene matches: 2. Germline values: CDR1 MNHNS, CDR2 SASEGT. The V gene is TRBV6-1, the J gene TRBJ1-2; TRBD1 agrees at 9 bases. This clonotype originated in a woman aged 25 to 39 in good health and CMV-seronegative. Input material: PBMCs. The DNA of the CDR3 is TGTGCCAGCAGTGAAGCGGGGACAGGGAATGGCTACACCTTC. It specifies CASSEAGTGNGYTF.